The 24 T cell receptor beta chains below all came from one sample that was sequenced in a study of shared clonotypes between healthy human individuals. Terminally differentiated effector memory CD45RA+ cells were excluded by CCR7 positive selection of CD45RO-negative cells. Sequencing used immunoSEQ multiplex PCR; TCRdb keeps in-frame clones, though not all of them. Of almost 700,000 clones listed, 92% were seen once; the top ten hold about a quarter. The sequencing input was naive CD8+ T cells sorted from blood. The receptors stem from a man under 40 in good health.

The rearrangement uses TRBV2 and TRBJ2-7, with TRBD1 matching over 8 bases. The V gene's germline CDR1 is SNHLY and CDR2 FYNNEI. The CDR3 length is 14 residues. The V segment lost 7 bases and the J segment 3 bases; nucleotides outside the gene matches: 8. CDR3 sequence (DNA): TGTGCCAGCACCCCCCGGGACAGGAACTACGAGCAGTACTTC. Translating gives CASTPRDRNYEQYF.

V usage is TRBV10-1 and J usage is TRBJ2-2; 7 bases agree with TRBD1. V was clipped by 5 bases and J by 6 bases; unmatched bases: 3. In germline, CDR1 is WNHNN, CDR2 SYGVQD (reference sequence). CDR3 length equals 13 residues. CDR3 in DNA: TGCGCCAGCAGTTTAACAGGGGCCGGGGAGCTGTTTTTT. It yields the protein CASSLTGAGELFF.

For this clone: Other DNA sequences within the sample encode an identical CDR3. The rearrangement uses TRBV11-2 and TRBJ2-7, with a tentative D call TRBD2 (5 bases). This CDR3 region has 14 residues. The germline CDR1 and CDR2 sequences are SGHAT and FQNNGV. The germline V and J ends were trimmed by 1 base and 3 bases, with 10 bases remaining between them. The CDR3 reads CASSLGGSLYEQYF. The CDR3 coding sequence is TGTGCCAGCAGCTTAGGCGGGTCCCTCTACGAGCAGTACTTC.

The rearrangement links TRBV27 to TRBJ2-2, with 9 bases matching TRBD1. CDR1 MNHEY and CDR2 SMNVEV come from the germline V gene (reference sequence). V lost 6 bases, J lost 7 bases, and 9 bases stayed unmatched. The CDR3 consists of 15 residues. The CDR3 DNA reads as TGTGCCAGCAGGGGACAGGGTGGATACATCGGGGAGCTGTTTTTT. As protein: CASRGQGGYIGELFF.

The chain employs TRBV27 and TRBJ2-5; D is possibly TRBD2 (7 bases). Germline V gene sequence: CDR1 MNHEY, CDR2 SMNVEV (reference sequence). This CDR3 region has 15 residues. The V and J ends lost 6 bases and 3 bases respectively, with 17 bases between them. CDR3 sequence reads: CASSLWGAGEETQYF. Written as DNA, the CDR3 is TGTGCCAGCAGCTTGTGGGGGGCGGGAGAAGAGACCCAGTACTTC.

J is TRBJ2-7 and V is TRBV7-8; 14 bases are a match to TRBD2. This CDR3 spans 19 amino acids. Germline CDR1 is SGHVS and CDR2 is FQNEAQ. The trim removed 5 bases at V and 3 bases at J, leaving 15 bases unmatched. CDR3 sequence reads: CASSARGGTSGRLYYEQYF. The CDR3 nucleotides are TGTGCCAGCAGCGCTAGGGGGGGGACTAGCGGGAGACTATACTACGAGCAGTACTTC.

The V call is TRBV7-9, the J call TRBJ2-1, with 14 nucleotides matching TRBD2. V was pared by 4 bases and J by 10 bases, with 9 bases of the junction left unmatched. The CDR3 runs 16 residues. Germline CDR1 is SEHNR and CDR2 is FQNEAQ (reference sequence). CDR3 in amino acids: CASSSPTSGRAAEQFF. CDR3 coding DNA: TGTGCCAGCAGCTCCCCGACTAGCGGGAGGGCCGCGGAGCAGTTCTTC.

This chain joins TRBV7-8 and TRBJ1-5, with 8 bases that match TRBD1. J lost 0 bases, V lost 5 bases, and 9 bases had no gene match. CDR3 length equals 17 residues. Germline V gene lookup returns CDR1 SGHVS and CDR2 FQNEAQ. The CDR3, as DNA: TGTGCCAGCAGCGGACCCGAGACAGGGGTTAGCAATCAGCCCCAGCATTTT. It specifies CASSGPETGVSNQPQHF. Supplemented by reference TRBV7-8 and TRBJ1-5, the full variable domain reads GAGVSQSPRYKVAKRGQDVALRCDPISGHVSLFWYQQALGQGPEFLTYFQNEAQLDKSGLPSDRFFAERPEGSVSTLKIQRTQQEDSAVYLCASSGPETGVSNQPQHFGDGTRLSIL.

The V and J genes are TRBV4-1 and TRBJ2-1; D gene unclear. Trimming stripped 0 bases from V and 1 base from J, with 4 bases between. This CDR3 is 14 amino acids long. CDR1 is MGHRA, CDR2 YSYEKL, per germline. CDR3 DNA sequence: TGCGCCAGCAGCCAAGAGGATTCCTACAATGAGCAGTTCTTC. This gives the protein CASSQEDSYNEQFF.

Details on this clone: One junction end does not reproduce the germline sequence, and a read error may be involved. The chain recombines TRBV6-1 with TRBJ2-7, with TRBD1 as a possible D gene (6 bases). The CDR3 spans 16 residues. Germline CDR1 and CDR2: MNHNS and SASEGT. Written as DNA, the CDR3 is TGTGCCATCAGTGAGTGGACAGTTAGTTCCACCTACGAGCAGTACTTC. Translated, it gives CAISEWTVSSTYEQYF.

This chain uses TRBV7-9 with TRBJ2-1; TRBD1 or TRBD2 may be the D gene (6 bases each). V was pared by 1 base and J by 0 bases, with 16 bases between. The germline gives CDR1 SEHNR, CDR2 FQNEAQ (reference sequence). The CDR3 totals 18 residues. CDR3 residues: CASSLDRSGGRSYNEQFF. CDR3 DNA sequence: TGTGCCAGCAGCTTAGACCGCTCCGGGGGCCGCTCCTACAATGAGCAGTTCTTC.

Notes on this clone: An end of the junction does not agree with germline; a read error may underlie this. V gene TRBV7-7 combines with J gene TRBJ2-1; 11 bases map to TRBD2. The CDR3 contains 14 residues. Germline CDR1 is SSHAT and CDR2 is FNYEAQ (reference sequence). CDR3 in DNA: TGTGCTAGCAGCTTACTAGCGGGAGATGATGAGCAGTTCTTC. The encoded protein is CASSLLAGDDEQFF. The variable domain in full, completed from reference TRBV7-7 and TRBJ2-1, reads GAGVSQSPRYKVTKRGQDVTLRCDPISSHATLYWYQQALGQGPEFLTYFNYEAQPDKSGLPSDRFSAERPEGSISTLTIQRTEQRDSAMYRCASSLLAGDDEQFFGPGTRLTVL.

The V gene is TRBV6-6, the J gene TRBJ2-1, with TRBD1 matching over 7 bases. Germline V lookup: CDR1 MNHNY, CDR2 SVGAGI (reference sequence). After removal of 4 bases from V and 6 bases from J, the junction contained 6 bases not matched to a gene. This CDR3 has 14 amino acids. The CDR3 region has the DNA TGTGCCAGCAGTTCATCGACAGGGCGCAATGAGCAGTTCTTC. It specifies CASSSSTGRNEQFF.

The chain joins TRBV27 to TRBJ2-2, with D uncertain. V lost 2 bases and J lost 3, with 13 bases in between. Germline values: CDR1 MNHEY, CDR2 SMNVEV (reference sequence). The CDR3 is 16 amino acids. CDR3 loop: CASSLKLFVDTGELFF. CDR3 DNA: TGTGCCAGCAGTTTAAAATTATTTGTAGACACCGGGGAGCTGTTTTTT.

This clone was observed a single time. The chain has TRBV5-3 and TRBJ2-3; the match to TRBD2 covers 9 bases. TRBV5-3 is treated as an ORF (open reading frame) with a function not yet certain. J gave up 6 bases and V 0 bases, and 8 bases lay outside the gene matches. The CDR3 contains 16 residues. The CDR3 here is CARSLGSGRSKDTQYF. DNA of the CDR3: TGTGCCAGAAGCTTGGGTAGCGGGAGAAGCAAGGATACGCAGTATTTT.

The V call is TRBV5-1, the J call TRBJ1-4, with 9 bases aligning to TRBD1. In germline, CDR1 is SGHRS, CDR2 YFSETQ. The junction had 10 bases not matched to a gene; V was cut back by 4 bases and J by 0 bases. The CDR3 consists of 18 residues. The DNA of the CDR3 is TGCGCCAGCAGCCCGTACAGGGGGCTGGGTGCAACTAATGAAAAACTGTTTTTT. Its translation: CASSPYRGLGATNEKLFF.

The DNA of the CDR3 is TGTGCCAGCAGTACCCATAGCGGGAGAGCCGGGGAGCTGTTTTTT. Translation gives CASSTHSGRAGELFF. J is TRBJ2-2 and V is TRBV27, with TRBD2 identical over 9 bases. The germline V gene has CDR1 MNHEY and CDR2 SMNVEV (reference sequence). The junction had 7 bases not matched to a gene; V was cut back by 5 bases and J by 6 bases. This CDR3 contains 15 residues.

The genes are TRBV7-2 and TRBJ2-1; TRBD2 aligns across 8 bases. Germline V gene data show CDR1 as SGHTA and CDR2 as FQGNSA. There are 17 residues in the CDR3. Trimming removed 1 base from V and 0 bases from J; junction bases left unmatched: 5. The CDR3 DNA reads TGTGCCAGCAGCTTAGGGGGACTAGTGAGCTCCTACAATGAGCAGTTCTTC. This codes for CASSLGGLVSSYNEQFF.

V gene TRBV29-1 combines with J gene TRBJ2-2; D gene ambiguous. Trimming took 2 bases from V and 5 from J, leaving 6 bases between them. The CDR3 totals 12 residues. CDR1 and CDR2 from the germline V gene are SQVTM and ANQGSEA. The CDR3 bases are TGCAGCGTTGAAAAACAGACCGGGGAGCTGTTTTTT. This encodes CSVEKQTGELFF.

The rearrangement uses TRBV11-2 and TRBJ2-7; D might be TRBD2 (6 bases). Germline CDR1 SGHAT, CDR2 FQNNGV. Trimming removed 5 bases at V and 3 bases at J, with 17 bases between. The CDR3 is 15 amino acids. The CDR3 here is CASSHRAGLVYEQYF. CDR3 coding DNA: TGTGCCAGCAGCCATCGGGCGGGGCTTGTCTACGAGCAGTACTTC. Complete variable domain (other parts from reference TRBV11-2 and TRBJ2-7): EAGVAQSPRYKIIEKRQSVAFWCNPISGHATLYWYQQILGQGPKLLIQFQNNGVVDDSQLPKDRFSAERLKGVDSTLKIQPAKLEDSAVYLCASSHRAGLVYEQYFGPGTRLTVT.

This clone was seen a few times. This chain connects TRBV7-6 to TRBJ2-2; weak D call: TRBD2 (5 bases). Germline values: CDR1 SGHVS, CDR2 FNYEAQ. The CDR3 sequence is 13 residues long. The V end lost 5 bases, the J end lost 6 bases, and 10 bases lay between the germline ends. In nucleotides, the CDR3 is TGTGCCAGCAGCCTTAGCGATGCCGGGGAGCTGTTTTTT. It codes for CASSLSDAGELFF. Full variable domain (outside the CDR3, taken from reference TRBV7-6 and TRBJ2-2): GAGVSQSPRYKVTKRGQDVALRCDPISGHVSLYWYRQALGQGPEFLTYFNYEAQQDKSGLPNDRFSAERPEGSISTLTIQRTEQRDSAMYRCASSLSDAGELFFGEGSRLTVL.

This rearrangement joins TRBV9 to TRBJ1-5; 9 nucleotides match TRBD1. CDR3 length: 14 amino acids. With V trimmed by 7 bases and J by 0 bases, 2 bases remained unmatched. Germline V lookup: CDR1 SGDLS, CDR2 YYNGEE. The CDR3 region has the DNA TGTGCCAGCGGGACAGGGAATAGCAATCAGCCCCAGCATTTT. This codes for CASGTGNSNQPQHF.

This chain links TRBV27 with TRBJ2-3; 12 bases align to TRBD2. The J segment lost 6 bases and the V segment lost 5 bases, leaving 6 bases of the junction unmatched. The germline CDR1 and CDR2 sequences are MNHEY and SMNVEV (reference sequence). The CDR3 consists of 15 residues. The DNA for the CDR3 is TGTGCCAGCAGTCAACGACTAGCGGGAGTGGATACGCAGTATTTT. Protein: CASSQRLAGVDTQYF.

The CDR3 here is CASRDSSGNTIYF. The CDR3, as DNA: TGTGCCAGCAGGGACAGCTCTGGAAACACCATATATTTT. The chain recombines TRBV5-4 with TRBJ1-3; D possibly corresponds to TRBD1 (6 bases). Germline CDR1 and CDR2: SGHNT and YYREEE (reference sequence). V was cut by 5 bases and J by 0 bases, with 6 bases left in between. The CDR3 consists of 13 residues.